These T cell receptor beta chains were read from a single sample in a study of T cells after yellow fever vaccination. TCRdb re-called the 5' RACE reads through MiXCR, storing one row per CDR3 protein. The table includes fewer than 400,000 distinct CDR3 sequences, roughly 6.2% detected once. Specimen: PBMCs, collected 5 days after the yellow fever booster vaccination. These receptors came from a man aged 25-45 years who received the YFV17D yellow fever vaccine. Both conserved end residues are trimmed from each CDR3.

TRBV10-3	TRBJ2-2	AIRLDSNTGELF
TRBV5-1	TRBJ2-7	ASSLEPGQGLKVQY
TRBV24-1	TRBJ1-2	ATSGPLTGGGYT
TRBV9	TRBJ2-1	ASSTTSGDNEQF
TRBV7-8	TRBJ2-3	ASNPSGISTDTQY
TRBV12-3/TRBV12-4	TRBJ2-7	ASSLAKTYEQY
TRBV29-1	TRBJ2-1	SARAGETGGRNEQF
TRBV5-1	TRBJ2-7	ASSNTTSYEQY
TRBV5-1	TRBJ2-3	ASTLGTSGDTQY
TRBV20-1	TRBJ2-1	SAEDRQTYNEQF
TRBV28	TRBJ2-7	ASSSRTPNYEQY
TRBV6-2/TRBV6-3	TRBJ2-7	ASRHFPGQGATYEQY
TRBV10-3	TRBJ2-7	AIGDRTYEQY
TRBV11-2	TRBJ2-1	ASSPWTGGELAGTEQF
TRBV20-1	TRBJ1-2	SAEGPDRLSNYGYT
TRBV18	TRBJ2-3	ASSPLDTQY
TRBV6-2/TRBV6-3	TRBJ2-1	ASSVRTSGISYNEQF
TRBV7-6	TRBJ2-1	ASSRGAGVNYNEQF
TRBV11-2	TRBJ2-1	ASSSRDSLFNEQF
TRBV5-4	TRBJ2-1	ASSGPGLSYNEQF
TRBV20-1	TRBJ2-7	SARVGLQVQQY
TRBV7-2	TRBJ1-2	ASPLRWGRGYT
TRBV20-1	TRBJ2-1	SAMLAASYNEQF
TRBV6-5	TRBJ2-7	ASSYRSLEFYEQY
TRBV2	TRBJ2-3	ASIRLAGPTDTQY
TRBV29-1	TRBJ2-1	SVELPLGLAGGRGNEQF
TRBV11-1	TRBJ2-1	ASSRNGQGPYNEQF
TRBV7-2	TRBJ2-1	ASRTTGALNEQF
TRBV19	TRBJ2-1	ASSRVGGQGMYEQF
TRBV6-5	TRBJ2-5	ASSSRGVGTQY
TRBV6-4	TRBJ2-3	ASSEMAGDVDTQY
TRBV20-1	TRBJ1-6	SATDRGTDNSPLH